Below are 27 T cell receptor beta chains sequenced from a single sample in a study of T-cell memory formation after mild COVID-19. TCRdb reprocessed the 5' RACE reads with MiXCR, giving one entry per CDR3 protein. The data show approximately 500,000 distinct CDR3 sequences, 20% to 30% seen once. Sequencing was carried out using PBMCs or a T cell subset sorted from them (not recorded which). All receptors come from an adult woman who had mild COVID-19 (a few samples of this study predate the infection). Cell type and time point are not known.

J is TRBJ1-2 and V is TRBV4-1; 10 nucleotides match TRBD1. This CDR3 has 16 residues. The germline V gene encodes CDR1 MGHRA and CDR2 YSYEKL. V lost 3 bases to trimming and J lost 5 bases; unmatched junction nucleotides: 9. The CDR3 DNA sequence: TGCGCCAGCAGCCAGCCGGGACAGGGGTACCCTTATGGCTACACCTTC. Residues: CASSQPGQGYPYGYTF.

The chain has TRBV30 and TRBJ2-3; D is ambiguous. Trimming took off 5 bases at V and 5 bases at J, with 5 bases between the two ends. This CDR3 is built from 10 residues. The germline V gene has CDR1 GTSNPN and CDR2 SVGIG (reference sequence). The DNA for the CDR3 is TGTGCCTGGGGGGAAGATACGCAGTATTTT. Amino acids: CAWGEDTQYF.

The rearrangement joins TRBV3-1 to TRBJ1-4; D might be TRBD1 (5 bases). Germline CDR1 and CDR2: LGHDT and YNNKEL (reference sequence). The CDR3 runs to 15 residues. Deletions cut 1 base from V and 12 bases from J, with 18 bases between. This CDR3 is CASSQAAGRFGELFF. The CDR3 DNA sequence: TGTGCCAGCAGCCAAGCGGCAGGGCGTTTCGGAGAACTGTTTTTT.

This clonotype has a handful of counts. This chain joins TRBV6-6 and TRBJ1-5; 9 bases line up with TRBD1. Trimming cost V 4 bases and J 6 bases; bases outside gene matches: 7. CDR3 length equals 15 residues. In germline, CDR1 is MNHNY, CDR2 SVGAGI (reference sequence). CDR3 loop: CASSSGQGRGQPQHF. The CDR3 DNA reads as TGTGCCAGCAGTTCGGGACAGGGAAGAGGTCAGCCCCAGCATTTT.

This chain joins TRBV7-9 and TRBJ1-2, with D possibly TRBD1 on 6 matching bases. V was pared by 5 bases and J by 5 bases, with 33 bases between. Germline V gives CDR1 SEHNR, CDR2 FQNEAQ (reference sequence). CDR3 length: 20 residues. The CDR3 DNA follows: TGTGCCAGCAGCCGAGAACGTGCCACGGGACAAGGACCCCCTTCATATGGCTACACCTTC. Its protein is CASSRERATGQGPPSYGYTF.

The V call is TRBV14, the J call TRBJ1-1; D perhaps matches TRBD1 (5 bases). V lost 4 bases and J 4 bases, leaving 10 bases between the germline ends. This CDR3 has 13 amino acids. CDR1 SGHDN and CDR2 FVKESK come from the germline V gene. The CDR3: CASSLRVGTEAFF. CDR3 sequence (DNA): TGTGCCAGCAGCCTCAGGGTTGGCACTGAAGCTTTCTTT.

This clonotype was recorded once. In DNA form, the CDR3 reads TGCAGCGTTGAAGAGTGGAACGGGGGGCCCTCCTACGAGCAGTACTTC. Protein: CSVEEWNGGPSYEQYF. V and J are TRBV29-1 and TRBJ2-7; TRBD2 might be the D (7 bases). V was cut by 0 bases and J by 0 bases, with 15 bases left in between. CDR1 is SQVTM, CDR2 ANQGSEA, per germline. This CDR3 region has 16 residues.

The chain employs TRBV5-1 and TRBJ2-5, with 8 bases aligning to TRBD1. From germline, CDR1 is SGHRS and CDR2 YFSETQ. This CDR3 is 15 amino acids long. J was trimmed by 1 base and V by 4 bases; bases with no gene match: 6. CDR3 bases: TGCGCCAGCAGCGCCCTGGACAGGGTCCAAGAGACCCAGTACTTC. It is translated as CASSALDRVQETQYF.

This chain links TRBV5-6 with TRBJ2-5; 7 positions match TRBD1. The CDR3 consists of 13 residues. The germline V gene has CDR1 SGHDT and CDR2 YYEEEE. V was clipped by 5 bases and J by 5 bases; unmatched bases: 6. This chain's CDR3 is CASRPTGFETQYF. CDR3 DNA: TGTGCCAGCAGACCGACAGGGTTTGAGACCCAGTACTTC.

The V call is TRBV29-1, the J call TRBJ2-7; 9 bases map to TRBD1. CDR1 SQVTM and CDR2 ANQGSEA come from the germline V gene. The J segment lost 4 bases and the V segment lost 1 base, leaving 5 bases of the junction unmatched. The CDR3 loop spans 14 amino acids. The CDR3 nucleotides are TGCAGCGTTGAAGTAACAGGGGGCATTTACGAGCAGTACTTC. Translating gives CSVEVTGGIYEQYF.

The chain has TRBV12-3 or TRBV12-4 and TRBJ2-7, with D maybe TRBD1 (6 bases). The CDR3 length is 14 residues. Deletions cut 6 bases from V and 0 bases from J, with 12 bases between. The CDR3 DNA reads TGTGCCAGCAGGACGGGACAAGCCTCCTACGAGCAGTACTTC. It specifies CASRTGQASYEQYF.

This rearrangement joins TRBV6-2 or TRBV6-3 to TRBJ2-2; 7 nucleotides align to TRBD1. Germline trimming cut 2 bases from V and 6 bases from J; bases unmatched to any gene: 9. This CDR3 has 16 residues. Germline CDR1 and CDR2: MNHEY and SVGEGT. CDR3 amino acids: CASSYLRVTGSGELFF. The CDR3 DNA sequence: TGTGCCAGCAGTTACCTCCGAGTGACAGGGTCCGGGGAGCTGTTTTTT.

This chain joins TRBV4-3 and TRBJ2-1, with D hard to call. The CDR3 has 14 residues. Trimming removed 3 bases at V and 10 bases at J, with 16 bases between. Germline-derived CDR1 and CDR2 are LGHNA and YSLEER. CDR3 loop: CASSHPLRSREQFF. DNA of the CDR3: TGCGCCAGCAGCCATCCACTGCGGAGCCGGGAGCAGTTCTTC.

This clonotype was observed at least ten times. The chain is built from TRBV20-1 and TRBJ1-1; tentatively, D is TRBD1 (5 bases). Between the trimmed V and J ends, which lost 0 bases and 2 bases, there was a span of 10 bases. The CDR3 covers 14 residues. CDR1 is DFQATT and CDR2 is SNEGSKA in the germline V gene (reference sequence). The CDR3 here is CSARDKGSNTEAFF. CDR3 DNA sequence: TGCAGTGCTAGAGATAAGGGGAGTAACACTGAAGCTTTCTTT.

This clonotype showed up just a few times. The chain couples TRBV12-3 or TRBV12-4 to TRBJ1-2; D perhaps matches TRBD1 (5 bases). Trimming removed 5 bases from V and 7 bases from J, with 17 bases in between. The CDR3 extends over 14 amino acids. Here the CDR3 DNA reads TGTGCCAGCAGTATGGGACGGTCCCTCGGTGGCTACACCTTC. Translation gives CASSMGRSLGGYTF.

The V and J genes are TRBV7-2 and TRBJ2-3, with 8 nucleotides matching TRBD2. J was trimmed by 1 base and V by 5 bases; bases with no gene match: 8. This CDR3 comprises 16 residues. CDR1 is SGHTA and CDR2 is FQGNSA in the germline V gene. The CDR3 DNA is TGTGCCAGCAGCCCGTTCCTAGCGGGTGGCACAGATACGCAGTATTTT. Translated, it gives CASSPFLAGGTDTQYF.

V usage is TRBV21-1 and J usage is TRBJ2-3; no DNA check was done on the table's D call, TRBD2. TRBV21-1 is designated a pseudogene. The CDR3 runs to 19 residues. This CDR3 reads CASSNRTMGLAGPTDTQYF. CDR3 nucleotides: TGTGCCAGCAGCAACAGAACTATGGGACTAGCGGGACCCACAGATACGCAGTATTTT.

The CDR3 region has the DNA TGCAGCGTGCGGGCACCTCTCTACGAGCAGTACTTC. It translates to CSVRAPLYEQYF. This sequence joins TRBV29-1 and TRBJ2-7; TRBD2 might be the D (5 bases). V was clipped by 6 bases and J by 3 bases, with 12 bases between them. The CDR3 spans 12 residues. CDR1 and CDR2 (germline): SQVTM, ANQGSEA.

This clonotype has just a few counts. The chain carries TRBV12-3 or TRBV12-4 and TRBJ2-2; 8 bases map to TRBD1. J gave up 5 bases and V 8 bases, and 1 base lay outside the gene matches. CDR3 size: 12 residues. In DNA, the CDR3 is TGTGCCAGCCACAGGGGGACCGGGGAGCTGTTTTTT. Its protein is CASHRGTGELFF.

This clonotype was counted between two and nine times. The chain uses TRBV7-2 and TRBJ2-7; 8 bases fit TRBD2. Trimming at V came to 1 base and at J to 1 base, leaving 9 bases not matched to a gene. The CDR3 extends over 17 amino acids. Germline V gene data show CDR1 as SGHTA and CDR2 as FQGNSA. CDR3 nucleotide sequence: TGTGCCAGCAGCTTAGTCAATCTGGTAGCGGGGTCCTACGAGCAGTACTTC. Translation: CASSLVNLVAGSYEQYF.

In its sample, this clonotype was seen a few times. The chain carries TRBV12-3 or TRBV12-4 and TRBJ1-1, with a tentative D call TRBD1 (6 bases). This CDR3 has 14 residues. With 3 bases removed from V and 4 bases from J, the gap between germline ends came to 12 bases. CDR3 amino acids: CASSLEGETTEAFF. The CDR3 DNA follows: TGTGCCAGCAGTTTGGAGGGGGAGACCACTGAAGCTTTCTTT.

The CDR3 DNA sequence: TGTGCCAGCAGTTCACGCTATGGCTACACCTTC. Its protein product is CASSSRYGYTF. The gene calls are TRBV28 and TRBJ1-2, with no clear D. This CDR3 contains 11 residues. Germline CDR1 MDHEN, CDR2 SYDVKM. The V end lost 4 bases, the J end lost 4 bases, and 4 bases lay between the germline ends.

The chain employs TRBV18 and TRBJ2-1, with D maybe TRBD1 (6 bases). V was pared by 0 bases and J by 6 bases, with 6 bases between. CDR1 and CDR2 (germline): KGHSH, LQKENI. CDR3 length: 13 amino acids. CDR3 in amino acids: CASSPPDSNEQFF. CDR3 sequence (DNA): TGTGCCAGCTCACCACCGGACAGCAATGAGCAGTTCTTC.

This clonotype was counted a few times. The CDR3 spells CASSPTSGYEQYF. The CDR3 nucleotides read TGTGCCAGCTCACCTACTAGCGGGTACGAGCAGTACTTC. J is TRBJ2-7 and V is TRBV18, with TRBD2 identical over 9 bases. This CDR3 comprises 13 residues. Germline V gene sequence: CDR1 KGHSH, CDR2 LQKENI. Unmatched junction bases numbered 1, after V lost 3 bases and J lost 4 bases. Full variable domain (rest looked up from reference TRBV18 and TRBJ2-7): NAGVMQNPRHLVRRRGQEARLRCSPMKGHSHVYWYRQLPEEGLKFMVYLQKENIIDESGMPKERFSAEFPKEGPSILRIQQVVRGDSAAYFCASSPTSGYEQYFGPGTRLTVT.

The CDR3, as DNA: TGTGCCAGCAGCTTGGGGGTTAGGCAGGGTACTTACGAGCAGTACTTC. Translating it yields CASSLGVRQGTYEQYF. V usage is TRBV5-4 and J usage is TRBJ2-7, with D perhaps matching TRBD1 (5 bases). V gave up 0 bases and J gave up 4 bases, with 17 bases separating them. The CDR3 extends over 16 amino acids. Germline lookup yields CDR1 SGHNT and CDR2 YYREEE (reference sequence).

This clonotype appeared a few times. The V call is TRBV6-4, the J call TRBJ2-3; D tentatively reads TRBD1 or TRBD2 (5 bases each). Germline CDR1 and CDR2: MRHNA and SNTAGT. The CDR3 has 17 residues. The V end lost 3 bases, the J end lost 1 base, and 17 bases lay between the germline ends. Here the CDR3 DNA reads TGTGCCAGCAGTGAGTTCGGGACCCCGAGCCGCACAGATACGCAGTATTTT. Amino acids: CASSEFGTPSRTDTQYF.

This clonotype was seen a handful of times. J is TRBJ2-3 and V is TRBV3-1; D may be TRBD2 (6 bases). V dropped 0 bases and J dropped 2 bases, with 15 bases sitting between them. CDR1 is LGHDT and CDR2 is YNNKEL in the germline V gene (reference sequence). This CDR3 region has 17 residues. The chain's CDR3 is CASSQDYGGKFTDTQYF. The CDR3 DNA follows: TGTGCCAGCAGCCAAGATTATGGCGGGAAGTTCACAGATACGCAGTATTTT.